This T cell receptor beta chain was sequenced during a study of T cell responses to AZD1222 COVID-19 vaccine. Whole-study results and caveats: Clonal diversity was possibly underestimated, and white British individuals and females predominated among donors. There were vaccine-associated CD4 TCRs across spike, dominant at 160-218 and 743-854.

Timing groups of about 4 and about 12 weeks for second doses were pooled. For this clone: Its antigen is currently unknown.

Repertoires were generated with immunoSEQ multiplex PCR, while TCRdb's copy carries only in-frame clones and drops some. The sample lists approximately 52,000 clones, 87% seen once, with approximately 2.4% in the top ten. The source is an adult who received the AZD1222 COVID-19 vaccine. The sample consisted of peripheral blood, taken 28 days after the second AZD1222 dose.

The CDR3 nucleotides are TGCGCCAGCAGCCCTGGACTAGCGGGAGGCCAAGAGACCCAGTACTTC. It codes for CASSPGLAGGQETQYF. V usage is TRBV5-1 and J usage is TRBJ2-5, with TRBD2 matching 14 bases. V was pared by 4 bases and J by 1 base, with 3 bases of the junction left unmatched. The germline gives CDR1 SGHRS, CDR2 YFSETQ. The CDR3 length is 16 residues.